This T cell receptor (beta chain) was sequenced during a study of regulatory T cells in long-lasting Graves disease. Study as a whole: With positive TSH receptor antibodies and over 5 years of antithyroid drugs, Graves' disease was considered persistent. Notes on the study in general: Persistent disease samples used TRBV28, TRBJ1-2 and TRBJ2-5 preferentially.

The CDR3 runs 14 residues. Looked up from germline, CDR1 is MNHEY and CDR2 is SVGEGT. Trimming cost V 6 bases and J 4 bases, with 16 bases left between them. Both iRepertoire HTBI primers and Arm-PCR of CDR3 regions were used to build the TCR beta libraries. TCRdb passed the multiplex PCR reads through MiXCR, listing each CDR3 protein once. The sample shows some 420,000 distinct CDR3 sequences, roughly 23% of them seen only once. In its sample, this clonotype was seen many times. Its antigen remains unidentified. Time point denoted: persistent/refractory GD, antithyroid drugs over 5 years with positive TRAb. RNA isolated from PBMCs was used to make the TCR library.

The chain links TRBV6-2 or TRBV6-3 to TRBJ2-7, with D possibly matching TRBD2 (6 bases). Sequenced material: peripheral blood mononuclear cells (PBMCs), taken when the disease was refractory, from a patient treated with antithyroid drugs. This sequence originates from a female donor with Graves disease. The CDR3 spells CASSYGTGKYEQYF. The CDR3 nucleotides read TGTGCCAGCAGCTACGGGACTGGGAAGTACGAGCAGTACTTC.